The clone carrying this T cell receptor (beta chain) was picked up many times. Preparation of the TCRbeta library was carried out with unique molecular identifiers. MiXCR, run by TCRdb on the PCR reads, gives a single entry per CDR3 protein. Of about 72,000 distinct CDR3 sequences in the sample, around 7.9% were seen once. These data originate in a study of T-cell reconstitution after alpha-beta-depleted transplantation in children. The CDR3 extends over 13 amino acids. Germline CDR1 is SQVTM and CDR2 is ANQGSEA. Unmatched junction bases numbered 9, after V lost 7 bases and J lost 13 bases. The clonotype comes from a human donor who donated a stem cell graft to a child with acute lymphoblastic leukemia. The chain carries TRBV29-1 and TRBJ2-1; 14 nucleotides line up with TRBD2. The material was PBMCs from the stem cell graft donor, obtained from the stem cell graft. The chain's CDR3 is CSGGGTSGSRQFF. The CDR3 DNA follows: TGCAGCGGGGGGGGGACTAGCGGGAGCCGACAGTTCTTC.